What follows are 24 T cell receptor beta chains derived from one specimen sequenced in a study of T cells in Graves' hyperthyroidism and ophthalmopathy. RNA transcripts served as the template for amplifying TCR beta CDR3 regions. Using the HTBI primer set, a first-round RT-PCR was run on the TCR CDR3. TCRdb fed the multiplex PCR reads into MiXCR, producing one record per CDR3 protein. The data show about 700,000 distinct CDR3 sequences, around 13% seen once. The sequenced sample consisted of blood. These receptors originate from a young woman with Graves' hyperthyroidism.

The V call is TRBV9, the J call TRBJ2-2, with a tentative D call TRBD2 (5 bases). The V end was cut by 0 bases, the J end by 1 base, with 7 bases between. The CDR3 runs 15 residues. CDR1 SGDLS and CDR2 YYNGEE come from the germline V gene. In DNA form, the CDR3 reads TGTGCCAGCAGCGTAGCCAGCGGGAACACCGGGGAGCTGTTTTTT. This codes for CASSVASGNTGELFF.

This clonotype was seen more than once but under ten times. This rearrangement joins TRBV30 to TRBJ2-1; 8 nucleotides align to TRBD2. Losses at the gene ends were 0 bases for V and 8 bases for J; bases not matched to a gene: 9. From germline, CDR1 is GTSNPN and CDR2 SVGIG (reference sequence). The CDR3 loop spans 15 amino acids. CDR3 sequence reads: CAWSVLSGRGYEQFF. The CDR3 DNA reads TGTGCCTGGAGTGTACTCAGCGGGAGAGGGTATGAGCAGTTCTTC. Full variable domain (remainder filled in from reference TRBV30 and TRBJ2-1): SQTIHQWPATLVQPVGSPLSLECTVEGTSNPNLYWYRQAAGRGLQLLFYSVGIGQISSEVPQNLSASRPQDRQFILSSKKLLLSDSGFYLCAWSVLSGRGYEQFFGPGTRLTVL.

This clonotype was counted ten times or more. The J gene is TRBJ1-1, the V gene TRBV29-1; TRBD1 might be the D (5 bases). Germline V CDR1 and CDR2: SQVTM, ANQGSEA. V was clipped by 3 bases and J by 3 bases, with 8 bases between them. CDR3 length: 12 residues. CDR3 sequence reads: CSVDSGDTEAFF. CDR3 sequence (DNA): TGCAGCGTTGATTCGGGGGACACTGAAGCTTTCTTT.

This clonotype was seen ten or more times. The DNA for the CDR3 is TGTGCCTGGAGTGTTTTGGGGCGGCGGGAGATCGCAGATACGCAGTATTTT. This translates into CAWSVLGRREIADTQYF. The chain uses TRBV30 and TRBJ2-3; 7 nucleotides match TRBD2. V was pared by 0 bases and J by 4 bases, with 13 bases of the junction left unmatched. Germline-derived CDR1 and CDR2 are GTSNPN and SVGIG (reference sequence). There are 17 residues in the CDR3. The full variable domain, its missing parts supplied by reference TRBV30 and TRBJ2-3, is SQTIHQWPATLVQPVGSPLSLECTVEGTSNPNLYWYRQAAGRGLQLLFYSVGIGQISSEVPQNLSASRPQDRQFILSSKKLLLSDSGFYLCAWSVLGRREIADTQYFGPGTRLTVL.

J is TRBJ2-1 and V is TRBV6-2 or TRBV6-3; the D is unclear. The CDR3 runs to 16 residues. Trimming removed 5 bases at V and 7 bases at J, with 21 bases between. The germline gives CDR1 MNHEY, CDR2 SVGEGT. The CDR3 nucleotides are TGTGCCAGCAGTCCCGGGCGCTACCTACCCGTGAATGAGCAGTTCTTC. Its translation is CASSPGRYLPVNEQFF.

This clonotype was observed at least ten times. The V and J genes are TRBV6-1 and TRBJ1-6; D ambiguous. Germline-derived CDR1 and CDR2 are MNHNS and SASEGT. The CDR3 consists of 19 residues. Deletions cut 5 bases from V and 9 bases from J, with 29 bases between. The CDR3 spells CASSRILGVVVGVGSPLHF. Written as DNA, the CDR3 is TGTGCCAGCAGTCGCATCCTAGGCGTCGTTGTAGGTGTAGGTTCACCCCTCCACTTT.

This clonotype was seen at least ten times. The chain combines TRBV30 with TRBJ2-3, with TRBD2 matching over 7 bases. The CDR3 runs 12 residues. Germline CDR1 is GTSNPN and CDR2 is SVGIG (reference sequence). V was pared by 1 base and J by 9 bases, with 4 bases of the junction left unmatched. DNA for the CDR3: TGTGCCTGGAGTGGCGCTAGCGGAACGCAGTATTTT. It is translated as CAWSGASGTQYF.

The chain uses TRBV10-1 and TRBJ1-4; D call uncertain. This CDR3 is 14 amino acids long. Germline-derived CDR1 and CDR2 are WNHNN and SYGVQD (reference sequence). V was cut by 3 bases and J by 11 bases, with 16 bases left in between. The CDR3 nucleotides read TGCGCCAGCAGTGATCCAAACACCGCGGGGAAACTGTTTTTT. This codes for CASSDPNTAGKLFF.

CDR3 residues: CASSNRAGELFF. In nucleotides, the CDR3 is TGTGCCAGTAGTAATAGAGCCGGGGAGCTGTTTTTT. This chain links TRBV19 with TRBJ2-2; no clear D. Germline V lookup: CDR1 LNHDA, CDR2 SQIVND (reference sequence). Trimming left V 4 bases short and J 6 bases short, with 6 bases between. CDR3 length: 12 amino acids.

Concerning this clonotype itself: A read error may be the cause here, since a much bigger clone is one base away. The conserved final phenylalanine or tryptophan is absent from the CDR3, which likely points to a read error. The chain joins TRBV9 to TRBJ1-1, with a tentative D call TRBD1 (6 bases). V was shortened by 2 bases and J by 4 bases, with 12 bases between the two germline ends. The CDR3 consists of 14 residues. From germline, CDR1 is SGDLS and CDR2 YYNGEE. CDR3 sequence reads: CASSVGGPGTEAFL. CDR3 bases: TGTGCCAGCAGCGTTGGGGGGCCAGGCACTGAAGCTTTCCTT.

This clonotype has only one observation. The chain recombines TRBV29-1 with TRBJ2-1; D uncertain. Germline values: CDR1 SQVTM, CDR2 ANQGSEA. The CDR3 has 14 amino acids. V was clipped by 4 bases and J by 6 bases, with 16 bases between them. For the CDR3, the DNA is TGCAGCGTTGTGGGTGGCAGGCGCCTCAATGAGCAGTTCTTC. Its translation: CSVVGGRRLNEQFF.

The rearrangement uses TRBV20-1 and TRBJ1-2, with D maybe TRBD1 (6 bases). The length of the CDR3 is 12 residues. V was clipped by 2 bases and J by 4 bases, with 8 bases between them. Germline V gives CDR1 DFQATT, CDR2 SNEGSKA (reference sequence). CDR3 bases: TGCAGTGCTAGACAGGGGACCTATGGCTACACCTTC. Encoded protein: CSARQGTYGYTF.

On this clonotype: A much bigger clone sits one base away, suggesting this may be a read error. The rearrangement joins TRBV25-1 to TRBJ1-6, with TRBD1 matching 7 bases. The V segment lost 6 bases and the J segment 5 bases; nucleotides outside the gene matches: 1. This CDR3 region has 13 residues. Germline lookup yields CDR1 MGHDK and CDR2 SYGVNS. The CDR3 DNA follows: TGTGCCAGCAGGGACAGGCATAATTCACCCCTCCACTTT. It codes for CASRDRHNSPLHF.

This clonotype came up a few times. CDR3 bases: TGTGCCAGCTCAGACGCCGGGACAGGGTTCTACGAGCAGTACTTC. Translating gives CASSDAGTGFYEQYF. This chain connects TRBV18 to TRBJ2-7; 9 bases are a match to TRBD1. This CDR3 spans 15 amino acids. The V segment lost 5 bases and the J segment 3 bases; nucleotides outside the gene matches: 8. CDR1 is KGHSH and CDR2 is LQKENI in the germline V gene.

In its sample, this clonotype was seen a few times. The V and J genes are TRBV19 and TRBJ2-2; 9 bases are shared with TRBD2. The V gene's germline CDR1 is LNHDA and CDR2 SQIVND (reference sequence). V dropped 2 bases and J dropped 4; count of bases not matched to a gene: 11. This CDR3 contains 18 residues. CDR3 sequence reads: CASSILALAGVSTGELFF. DNA of the CDR3: TGTGCCAGTAGTATACTAGCATTAGCGGGAGTTTCCACCGGGGAGCTGTTTTTT.

In its sample, this clonotype was seen many times. The rearrangement joins TRBV28 to TRBJ2-7, with 10 bases identical to TRBD1. There are 16 residues in the CDR3. Germline V gives CDR1 MDHEN, CDR2 SYDVKM. V gave up 4 bases and J gave up 2 bases; unmatched junction bases: 8. DNA for the CDR3: TGTGCCAGCAGTTCCTCCGGGACAGGGGCGCCCTACGAGCAGTACTTC. Translation: CASSSSGTGAPYEQYF.

This clonotype was seen a handful of times. The chain is built from TRBV20-1 and TRBJ2-5; TRBD2 matches at 10 bases. CDR1 and CDR2 (germline): DFQATT, SNEGSKA (reference sequence). The CDR3 contains 18 residues. The V segment lost 0 bases and the J segment 5 bases; nucleotides outside the gene matches: 15. The CDR3, as DNA: TGCAGTGCTAGAGATCGTCTAGCGGGAGCTGCCCGGGGGGAGACCCAGTACTTC. Its protein is CSARDRLAGAARGETQYF.

The rearrangement joins TRBV12-3 or TRBV12-4 to TRBJ2-6, with TRBD1 matching over 8 bases. The CDR3 extends over 16 amino acids. The V and J ends lost 6 bases and 2 bases, in that order; junction bases with no gene match: 6. This CDR3 reads CASRAGGDAGANVLTF. The DNA of the CDR3 is TGTGCCAGCAGAGCAGGGGGCGACGCTGGGGCCAACGTCCTGACTTTC.

In its sample, this clonotype was seen many times. V usage is TRBV28 and J usage is TRBJ1-1; TRBD1 might be the D (5 bases). This CDR3 contains 13 residues. CDR1 and CDR2 (germline): MDHEN, SYDVKM. V lost 5 bases and J lost 10, with 17 bases in between. The CDR3, as DNA: TGTGCCAGCAGTCTGAACCCAGGGCCCGGAGCTTTCTTT. Translated: CASSLNPGPGAFF.

There are many counts of this clonotype. This chain links TRBV28 with TRBJ1-2; D is unresolved. CDR1 is MDHEN and CDR2 is SYDVKM in the germline V gene. The CDR3 contains 10 residues. Trimming shortened V by 8 bases and J by 4 bases, and 5 bases separated the two germline ends. Here the CDR3 reads CASWLYGYTF. In nucleotides, the CDR3 is TGTGCCAGCTGGCTCTATGGCTACACCTTC.

The sample holds many counts of this clonotype. The J gene is TRBJ1-1, the V gene TRBV19; 8 bases agree with TRBD1. This CDR3 contains 14 residues. The trim removed 8 bases at V and 2 bases at J, leaving 7 bases unmatched. Germline CDR1 LNHDA, CDR2 SQIVND (reference sequence). CDR3 bases: TGTGCCAGTCGAGCCGGGACAGGTAACACTGAAGCTTTCTTT. Its protein product is CASRAGTGNTEAFF.

This clonotype was seen more than once but under ten times. The CDR3 nucleotides read TGCAGCGTTGCCGGGAAAAACACTGAAGCTTTCTTT. Translation gives CSVAGKNTEAFF. The gene calls are TRBV29-1 and TRBJ1-1; D not resolved. The CDR3 is 12 residues long. V gave up 4 bases and J gave up 2 bases, with 8 bases separating them. The germline V gene has CDR1 SQVTM and CDR2 ANQGSEA.

There are a few counts of this clonotype. V gene TRBV27 combines with J gene TRBJ2-7; possible D gene TRBD1, 6 bases. Trimming left V 7 bases short and J 3 bases short, with 13 bases between. CDR3 length: 13 amino acids. Germline V gives CDR1 MNHEY, CDR2 SMNVEV (reference sequence). CDR3 loop: CASMGQGIYEQYF. DNA of the CDR3: TGTGCCAGCATGGGGCAGGGGATCTACGAGCAGTACTTC.

This clonotype was counted ten times or more. The genes are TRBV9 and TRBJ2-1, with 8 bases lining up with TRBD1. V gave up 0 bases and J gave up 0 bases; unmatched junction bases: 2. The CDR3 runs 16 residues. The germline V gene encodes CDR1 SGDLS and CDR2 YYNGEE. This chain's CDR3 is CASSVGTGISYNEQFF. Here the CDR3 DNA reads TGTGCCAGCAGCGTAGGGACAGGGATCTCCTACAATGAGCAGTTCTTC.